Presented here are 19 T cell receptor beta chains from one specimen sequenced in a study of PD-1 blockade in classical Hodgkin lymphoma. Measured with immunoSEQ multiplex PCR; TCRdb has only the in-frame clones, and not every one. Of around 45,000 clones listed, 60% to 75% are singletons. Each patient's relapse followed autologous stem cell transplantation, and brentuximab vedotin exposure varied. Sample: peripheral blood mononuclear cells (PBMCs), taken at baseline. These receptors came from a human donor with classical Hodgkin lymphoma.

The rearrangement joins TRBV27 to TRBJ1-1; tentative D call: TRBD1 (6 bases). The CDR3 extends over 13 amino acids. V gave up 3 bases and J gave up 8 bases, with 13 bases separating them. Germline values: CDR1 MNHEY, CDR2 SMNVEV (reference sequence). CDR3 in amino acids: CASSLVAGAEAFF. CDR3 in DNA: TGTGCCAGCAGTTTGGTTGCGGGGGCCGAAGCTTTCTTT.

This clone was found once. The CDR3 coding sequence is TGTGCCAGCAGCGAAGGACTAGCGGGAGTAGATACGCAGTATTTT. Protein product: CASSEGLAGVDTQYF. The chain employs TRBV9 and TRBJ2-3; 13 nucleotides line up with TRBD2. CDR3 length: 15 amino acids. The germline gives CDR1 SGDLS, CDR2 YYNGEE. The V and J ends lost 3 bases and 5 bases, in that order; junction bases with no gene match: 3.

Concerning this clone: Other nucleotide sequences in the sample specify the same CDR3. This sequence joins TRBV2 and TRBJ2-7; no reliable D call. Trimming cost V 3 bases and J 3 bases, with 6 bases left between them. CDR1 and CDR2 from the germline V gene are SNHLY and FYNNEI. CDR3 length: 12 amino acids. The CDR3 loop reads CASSDERYEQYF. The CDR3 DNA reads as TGTGCCAGCAGTGATGAGCGCTACGAGCAGTACTTC.

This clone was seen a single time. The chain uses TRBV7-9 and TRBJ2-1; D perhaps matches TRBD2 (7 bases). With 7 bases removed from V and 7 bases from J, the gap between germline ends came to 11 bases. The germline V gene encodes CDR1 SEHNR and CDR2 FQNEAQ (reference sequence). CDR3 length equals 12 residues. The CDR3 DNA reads TGTGCCAGCAAAGGGGGGGGGAATGAGCAGTTCTTC. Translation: CASKGGGNEQFF.

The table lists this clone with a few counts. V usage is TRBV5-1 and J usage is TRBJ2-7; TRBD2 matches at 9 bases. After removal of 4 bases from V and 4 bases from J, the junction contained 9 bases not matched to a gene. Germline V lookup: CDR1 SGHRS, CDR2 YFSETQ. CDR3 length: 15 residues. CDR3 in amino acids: CASSLYDSGSYEQYF. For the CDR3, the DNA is TGCGCCAGCAGCCTATACGATAGCGGGAGTTACGAGCAGTACTTC.

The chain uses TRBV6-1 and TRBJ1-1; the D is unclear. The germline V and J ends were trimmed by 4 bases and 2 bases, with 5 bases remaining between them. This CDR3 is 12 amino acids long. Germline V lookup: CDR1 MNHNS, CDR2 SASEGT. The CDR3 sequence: CASSASNTEAFF. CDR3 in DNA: TGTGCCAGCAGTGCTTCTAACACTGAAGCTTTCTTT.

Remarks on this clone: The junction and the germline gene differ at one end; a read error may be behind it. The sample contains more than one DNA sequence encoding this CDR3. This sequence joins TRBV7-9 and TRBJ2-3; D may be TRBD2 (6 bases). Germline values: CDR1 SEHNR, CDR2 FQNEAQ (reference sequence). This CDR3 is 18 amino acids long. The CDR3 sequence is CASSLAGGTLYGTDTQYF. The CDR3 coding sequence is TGTGCCAGCAGCTTAGCGGGGGGTACCCTTTACGGCACAGATACACAGTATTTT. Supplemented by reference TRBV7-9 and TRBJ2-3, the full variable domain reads DTGVSQNPRHKITKRGQNVTFRCDPISEHNRLYWYRQTLGQGPEFLTYFQNEAQLEKSRLLSDRFSAERPKGSFSTLEIQRTEQGDSAMYLCASSLAGGTLYGTDTQYFGPGTRLTVL.

The chain's CDR3 is CASSLFGVGETQYF. In DNA form, the CDR3 reads TGTGCCAGCAGTCTTTTTGGGGTTGGAGAGACCCAGTACTTC. J is TRBJ2-5 and V is TRBV27; D unresolved. Trimming took 5 bases from V and 4 from J, leaving 14 bases between them. The CDR3 runs to 14 residues. Germline V gene data show CDR1 as MNHEY and CDR2 as SMNVEV (reference sequence).

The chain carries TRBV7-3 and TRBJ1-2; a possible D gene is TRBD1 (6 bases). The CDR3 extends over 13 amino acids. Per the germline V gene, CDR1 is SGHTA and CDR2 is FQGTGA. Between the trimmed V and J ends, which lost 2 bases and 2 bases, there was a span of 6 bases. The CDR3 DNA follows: TGTGCCAGCAGCTTACAGGGGAACTATGGCTACACCTTC. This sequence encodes CASSLQGNYGYTF.

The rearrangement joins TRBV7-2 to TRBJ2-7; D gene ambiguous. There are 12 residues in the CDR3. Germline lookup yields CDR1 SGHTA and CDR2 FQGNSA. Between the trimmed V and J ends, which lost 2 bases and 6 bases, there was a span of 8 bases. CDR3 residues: CASSLQVSEQYF. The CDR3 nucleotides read TGTGCCAGCAGCTTACAAGTTTCCGAGCAGTACTTC.

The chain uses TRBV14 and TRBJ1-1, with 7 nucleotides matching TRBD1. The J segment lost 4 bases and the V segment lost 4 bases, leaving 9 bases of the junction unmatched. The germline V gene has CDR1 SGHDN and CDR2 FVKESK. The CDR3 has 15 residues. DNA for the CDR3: TGTGCCAGCAGCCCGATCACAGGGGTGAGCACTGAAGCTTTCTTT. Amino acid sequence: CASSPITGVSTEAFF.

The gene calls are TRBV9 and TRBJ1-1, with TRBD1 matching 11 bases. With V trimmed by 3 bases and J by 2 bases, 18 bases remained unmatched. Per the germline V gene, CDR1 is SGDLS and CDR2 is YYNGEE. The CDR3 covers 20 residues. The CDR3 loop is CASSDLPTRTGGRGNTEAFF. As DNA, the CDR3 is TGTGCCAGCAGCGACCTCCCAACCCGGACAGGGGGCAGAGGAAACACTGAAGCTTTCTTT.

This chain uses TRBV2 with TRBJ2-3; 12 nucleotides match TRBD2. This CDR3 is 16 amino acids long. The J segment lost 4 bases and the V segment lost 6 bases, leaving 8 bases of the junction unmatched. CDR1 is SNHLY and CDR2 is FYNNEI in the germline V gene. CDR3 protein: CASRLRTSGNADTQYF. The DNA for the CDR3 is TGTGCCAGCAGGCTAAGGACTAGCGGGAATGCAGATACGCAGTATTTT.

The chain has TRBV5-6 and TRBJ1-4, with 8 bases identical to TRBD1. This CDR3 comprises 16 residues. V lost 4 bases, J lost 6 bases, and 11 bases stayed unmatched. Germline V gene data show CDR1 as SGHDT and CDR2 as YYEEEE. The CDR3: CASSTTGQGPDEKLFF. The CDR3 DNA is TGTGCCAGCAGCACTACCGGACAGGGACCGGATGAAAAACTGTTTTTT.

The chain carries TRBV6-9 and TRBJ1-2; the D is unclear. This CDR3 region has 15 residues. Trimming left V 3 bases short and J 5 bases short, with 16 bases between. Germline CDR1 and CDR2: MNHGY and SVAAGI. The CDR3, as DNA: TGTGCCAGCAGTTACAGTCCCCGAGCCTCTTATGGCTACACCTTC. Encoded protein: CASSYSPRASYGYTF.

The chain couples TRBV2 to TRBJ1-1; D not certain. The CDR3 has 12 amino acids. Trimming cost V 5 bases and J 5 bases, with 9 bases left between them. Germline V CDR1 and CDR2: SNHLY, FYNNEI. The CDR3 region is CASSPEETEAFF. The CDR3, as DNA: TGTGCCAGCAGTCCAGAGGAGACTGAAGCTTTCTTT.

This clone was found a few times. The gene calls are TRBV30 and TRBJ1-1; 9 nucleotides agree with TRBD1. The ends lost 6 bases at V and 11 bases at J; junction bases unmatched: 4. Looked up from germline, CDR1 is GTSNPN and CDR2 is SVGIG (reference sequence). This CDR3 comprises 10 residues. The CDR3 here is CACTGTGAFF. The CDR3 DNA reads TGTGCCTGCACCGGGACAGGGGCTTTCTTT.

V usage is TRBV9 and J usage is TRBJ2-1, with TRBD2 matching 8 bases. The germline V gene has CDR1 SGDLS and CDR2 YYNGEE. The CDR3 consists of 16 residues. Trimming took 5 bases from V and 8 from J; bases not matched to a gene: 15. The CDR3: CASSALKAGAGDEQFF. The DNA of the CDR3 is TGTGCCAGCAGTGCCCTCAAAGCGGGAGCGGGGGATGAGCAGTTCTTC.

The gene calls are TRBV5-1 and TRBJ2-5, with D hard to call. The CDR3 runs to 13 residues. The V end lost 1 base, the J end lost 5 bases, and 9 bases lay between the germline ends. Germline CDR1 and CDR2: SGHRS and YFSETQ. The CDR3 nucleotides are TGCGCCAGCAGCTTGACCCCCGGGGAGACCCAGTACTTC. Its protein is CASSLTPGETQYF.